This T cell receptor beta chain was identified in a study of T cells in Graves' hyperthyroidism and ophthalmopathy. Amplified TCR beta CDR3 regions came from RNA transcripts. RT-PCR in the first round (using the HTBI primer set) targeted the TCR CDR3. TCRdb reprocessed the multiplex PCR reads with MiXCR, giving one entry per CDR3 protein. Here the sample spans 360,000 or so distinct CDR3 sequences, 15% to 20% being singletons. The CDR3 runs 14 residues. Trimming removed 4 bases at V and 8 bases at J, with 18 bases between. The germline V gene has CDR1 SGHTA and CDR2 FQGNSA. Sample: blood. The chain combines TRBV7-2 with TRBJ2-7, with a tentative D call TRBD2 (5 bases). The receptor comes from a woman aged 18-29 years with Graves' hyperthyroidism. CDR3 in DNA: TGTGCCAGCAGCTCCGACCCATCGGGGTATCAGCAGTACTTC. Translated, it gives CASSSDPSGYQQYF. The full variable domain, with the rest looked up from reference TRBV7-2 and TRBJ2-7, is GAGVSQSPSNKVTEKGKDVELRCDPISGHTALYWYRQSLGQGLEFLIYFQGNSAPDKSGLPSDRFSAERTGGSVSTLTIQRTQQEDSAVYLCASSSDPSGYQQYFGPGTRLTVT.